The 10 T cell receptor beta chains below all came from one sample that was sequenced in a study of cytomegalovirus exposure and HLA in healthy donors. This PCR relied on a set of 60 Vbeta primers and 13 Jbeta primers. Generated by immunoSEQ multiplex PCR, the TCRdb table keeps only in-frame clones and is missing some. The table includes 95,000 to 150,000 clones, 80% to 85% detected once. The sequenced sample consisted of PBMCs. The receptor set was obtained from a woman under 40 in good health and CMV-seronegative.

This clone appeared a few times. The chain carries TRBV30 and TRBJ1-3, with D tentatively TRBD1 (5 bases). Looked up from germline, CDR1 is GTSNPN and CDR2 is SVGIG (reference sequence). The V and J ends lost 4 bases and 2 bases respectively, with 6 bases between them. This CDR3 is 12 amino acids long. The CDR3 sequence is CAWKGAGNTIYF. DNA for the CDR3: TGTGCCTGGAAAGGGGCTGGAAACACCATATATTTT. The entire variable domain, with the rest obtained from reference TRBV30 and TRBJ1-3, is as follows: SQTIHQWPATLVQPVGSPLSLECTVEGTSNPNLYWYRQAAGRGLQLLFYSVGIGQISSEVPQNLSASRPQDRQFILSSKKLLLSDSGFYLCAWKGAGNTIYFGEGSWLTVV.

This clone was seen once. The chain is built from TRBV7-8 and TRBJ2-3, with TRBD2 matching over 7 bases. The CDR3 is 16 amino acids. J lost 7 bases, V lost 5 bases, and 15 bases had no gene match. Germline V gene sequence: CDR1 SGHVS, CDR2 FQNEAQ. The chain's CDR3 is CASSPLELGGRYTQYF. The CDR3, as DNA: TGTGCCAGCAGCCCCCTAGAGTTGGGGGGGAGATATACGCAGTATTTT.

CDR3 DNA: TGCGCCAGCAGTGAGTCTAGTAGGGACAACTCCTACGAGCAGTACTTC. This sequence encodes CASSESSRDNSYEQYF. The chain couples TRBV10-1 to TRBJ2-7, with D perhaps TRBD1 (6 bases). The CDR3 is made up of 16 amino acids. Germline V gene sequence: CDR1 WNHNN, CDR2 SYGVQD (reference sequence). With 0 bases removed from V and 0 bases from J, the gap between germline ends came to 12 bases.

The genes are TRBV4-3 and TRBJ2-7, with D possibly TRBD2 on 6 matching bases. From germline, CDR1 is LGHNA and CDR2 YSLEER. The germline V and J ends were trimmed by 0 bases and 3 bases, with 9 bases remaining between them. CDR3 length: 14 amino acids. The CDR3: CASSQETGVYEQYF. CDR3 nucleotide sequence: TGCGCCAGCAGCCAAGAGACGGGGGTCTACGAGCAGTACTTC.

The rearrangement joins TRBV7-9 to TRBJ2-4; TRBD1 aligns across 7 bases. J was trimmed by 0 bases and V by 4 bases; bases with no gene match: 3. Germline V CDR1 and CDR2: SEHNR, FQNEAQ (reference sequence). The CDR3 is 15 amino acids. DNA of the CDR3: TGTGCCAGCAGCTCTACAGGGGAAGCCAAAAACATTCAGTACTTC. This translates into CASSSTGEAKNIQYF. The whole variable domain, filled in from reference TRBV7-9 and TRBJ2-4, reads DTGVSQNPRHKITKRGQNVTFRCDPISEHNRLYWYRQTLGQGPEFLTYFQNEAQLEKSRLLSDRFSAERPKGSFSTLEIQRTEQGDSAMYLCASSSTGEAKNIQYFGAGTRLSVL.

The CDR3, as DNA: TGTGCCAGCAGAACGACAGCCTACGAGCAGTACTTC. Protein: CASRTTAYEQYF. This chain links TRBV6-5 with TRBJ2-5; D might be TRBD1 (5 bases). TRBJ2-7 matches the DNA end more closely, so the J call is doubtful. The CDR3 covers 12 residues. Germline lookup yields CDR1 MNHEY and CDR2 SVGAGI.

This sequence joins TRBV9 and TRBJ2-5, with TRBD2 identical over 8 bases. The CDR3 is 16 residues long. V lost 3 bases and J lost 2; bases outside the gene matches: 9. Germline V CDR1 and CDR2: SGDLS, YYNGEE. CDR3 loop: CASSESGRGGQETQYF. The CDR3 coding sequence is TGTGCCAGCAGCGAGAGCGGGAGAGGAGGTCAAGAGACCCAGTACTTC.

This chain uses TRBV11-2 with TRBJ2-1, with a tentative D call TRBD1 (5 bases). The germline V and J ends were trimmed by 5 bases and 15 bases, with 17 bases remaining between them. The CDR3 is 12 amino acids. The germline V gene has CDR1 SGHAT and CDR2 FQNNGV. The CDR3 nucleotides read TGTGCCAGCAGCCTGCGGACACCCCGTAGGTTCTTC. Its translation is CASSLRTPRRFF.

The chain employs TRBV10-3 and TRBJ1-2; TRBD1 is a possible D gene (6 bases). There are 12 residues in the CDR3. V was cut by 7 bases and J by 4 bases, with 10 bases left in between. Germline assignment: CDR1 ENHRY and CDR2 SYGVKD. The CDR3 loop is CAINTGTYGYTF. CDR3 DNA: TGTGCCATCAATACAGGGACCTATGGCTACACCTTC.

This clone showed up just once. J is TRBJ2-6 and V is TRBV27, with D perhaps TRBD1 (5 bases). The CDR3 spans 15 residues. The ends were cut back, 5 bases at V and 0 bases at J, with 8 bases in the middle. Germline loops: CDR1 MNHEY, CDR2 SMNVEV (reference sequence). CDR3 in amino acids: CASSQQGSGANVLTF. In nucleotides, the CDR3 is TGTGCCAGCAGTCAGCAGGGCTCTGGGGCCAACGTCCTGACTTTC.